The clone carrying this T cell receptor (beta chain) appeared a single time. The data are from a study of blood T cell repertoires in COVID-19. Study at large: Donors in the United States, Italy and Spain gave samples during acute or convalescent COVID-19. PBMCs, B-cell-depleted T cells, or T cells were the source of the cDNA or gDNA that made up the material.

The CDR3 runs to 15 residues. The ends were cut back, 1 base at V and 7 bases at J, with 11 bases in the middle. Per germline, CDR1 LGHDT and CDR2 YNNKEL (reference sequence). Authors' methods: From reference gene primer amplification, estimates of nucleated cell counts were derived. Libraries were prepared by immunoSEQ multiplex PCR; TCRdb keeps only in-frame clonotypes and omits some of them. The V and J calls and clone size are taken from that table; D and trimming were inferred from the DNA. The table records about 24,000 clones, 80% to 90% of them present only once. The sample consisted of peripheral blood. This clonotype was obtained from a man aged 70-80 years with acute or convalescent COVID-19. The chain joins TRBV3-1 (or the pseudogene TRBV3-2) to TRBJ1-6; D unclear. This CDR3 reads CASSQVGSGNSPLHF. The CDR3 DNA reads as TGTGCCAGCAGCCAAGTCGGCAGCGGGAATTCACCCCTCCACTTT.